Below, 7 T cell receptor beta chains from the same sample are listed, as sequenced in a study of cytomegalovirus exposure and HLA in healthy donors. The PCR used 60 Vbeta and 13 Jbeta primers. Measured with immunoSEQ multiplex PCR; TCRdb has only the in-frame clones, and not every one. Of 95,000 to 120,000 clones listed, approximately 67% are singletons. The sample taken for sequencing was PBMCs. Receptors originate from a man aged 18 to 29 in good health and CMV-seropositive.

V is TRBV6-5 and J is TRBJ2-7; 11 bases agree with TRBD2. Per the germline V gene, CDR1 is MNHEY and CDR2 is SVGAGI. V shed 1 base, J shed 3 bases, and the junction held 5 bases outside the gene matches. This CDR3 is 16 amino acids long. CDR3 sequence reads: CASSYWSSGGYYEQYF. Written as DNA, the CDR3 is TGTGCCAGCAGTTACTGGTCTAGCGGGGGGTACTACGAGCAGTACTTC.

Comment on this clone: One end of the junction is discordant with germline, which a read error may explain. V and J are TRBV2 and TRBJ2-1; perhaps TRBD1 as D (6 bases). This CDR3 is built from 14 residues. Germline values: CDR1 SNHLY, CDR2 FYNNEI. The CDR3 sequence: CASRTLPDRFELFF. The CDR3 DNA sequence: TGTGCCAGCAGGACCCTCCCAGACAGGTTCGAGCTGTTCTTC.

CDR3 region: CASSLTTRRIYEQYV. CDR3 sequence (DNA): TGTGCCAGCAGCTTGACTACCCGACGAATCTACGAGCAGTACGTC. V is TRBV5-5 and J is TRBJ2-7; no definite D call. With 1 base removed from V and 3 bases from J, the gap between germline ends came to 14 bases. The CDR3 spans 15 residues. The germline CDR1 and CDR2 sequences are SGHKS and YYEKEE (reference sequence).

The CDR3 spells CASSELAGWGYTF. The CDR3 bases are TGTGCCAGCAGTGAACTGGCAGGCTGGGGCTACACCTTC. The V call is TRBV2, the J call TRBJ1-2; D unclear. This CDR3 is 13 amino acids long. Germline-derived CDR1 and CDR2 are SNHLY and FYNNEI. V shed 2 bases and J shed 8 bases, with 12 bases lying between them. Full variable domain (remainder filled in from reference TRBV2 and TRBJ1-2): EPEVTQTPSHQVTQMGQEVILRCVPISNHLYFYWYRQILGQKVEFLVSFYNNEISEKSEIFDDQFSVERPDGSNFTLKIRSTKLEDSAMYFCASSELAGWGYTFGSGTRLTVV.

This chain joins TRBV7-7 and TRBJ2-5, with TRBD1 matching 12 bases. With V trimmed by 1 base and J by 4 bases, 4 bases remained unmatched. The CDR3 length is 16 residues. From germline, CDR1 is SSHAT and CDR2 FNYEAQ (reference sequence). Here the CDR3 DNA reads TGTGCCAGCAGCTTAGAGGGGACAGGGGGCACAGAGACCCAGTACTTC. The encoded protein is CASSLEGTGGTETQYF.

The genes are TRBV10-2 and TRBJ1-1; 11 bases line up with TRBD1. Losses at the gene ends were 8 bases for V and 6 bases for J; bases not matched to a gene: 11. CDR3 length: 15 residues. Germline V gives CDR1 WSHSY, CDR2 SAAADI. CDR3 amino acids: CASRPPGQGVAEAFF. Written as DNA, the CDR3 is TGCGCCAGCCGCCCTCCGGGACAGGGGGTAGCTGAAGCTTTCTTT.

This clone has just a few counts. The rearrangement uses TRBV10-3 and TRBJ2-7, with D maybe TRBD2 (5 bases). From germline, CDR1 is ENHRY and CDR2 SYGVKD. Trimming took off 4 bases at V and 4 bases at J, with 8 bases between the two ends. This CDR3 is 12 amino acids long. The CDR3 coding sequence is TGTGCCATCAGTGGTGAGGGTTACGAGCAGTACTTC. As protein: CAISGEGYEQYF.